Listed here is a single TCR beta chain. The antigen is unknown. TCRdb's copy holds only in-frame clones and misses some; the assay was immunoSEQ multiplex PCR. Of some 99,000 clones listed, 88% were seen once; the top ten hold roughly 2.1%. The data originate from a study of cytomegalovirus exposure and HLA in healthy donors. Overall study context: The 95 to 150 validation repertoires were produced on the same platform as the 500 to 800 repertoires of the first cohort. This was reported in a later analysis.

This CDR3 spans 14 amino acids. Germline V gene sequence: CDR1 MDHEN, CDR2 SYDVKM. Trimming took off 3 bases at V and 2 bases at J, with 9 bases between the two ends. Findings and caveats of the study: In vitro checks showed that a few CMV-associated chains really do target CMV antigens. Most TCRs appeared rarely, but some public TCRs recurred in many donors. Cytomegalovirus association was listed for 170 or so TCR beta chains.

V usage is TRBV28 and J usage is TRBJ2-3, with a tentative D call TRBD2 (5 bases). This sequence was found in a woman aged 18-29 years in good health and CMV-seronegative. The sample comprised PBMCs. In DNA form, the CDR3 reads TGTGCCAGCAGTTTCCGGACTGACACAGATACGCAGTATTTT. Residues: CASSFRTDTDTQYF. The complete variable domain, with remaining parts taken from reference TRBV28 and TRBJ2-3, reads DVKVTQSSRYLVKRTGEKVFLECVQDMDHENMFWYRQDPGLGLRLIYFSYDVKMKEKGDIPEGYSVSREKKERFSLILESASTNQTSMYLCASSFRTDTDTQYFGPGTRLTVL.